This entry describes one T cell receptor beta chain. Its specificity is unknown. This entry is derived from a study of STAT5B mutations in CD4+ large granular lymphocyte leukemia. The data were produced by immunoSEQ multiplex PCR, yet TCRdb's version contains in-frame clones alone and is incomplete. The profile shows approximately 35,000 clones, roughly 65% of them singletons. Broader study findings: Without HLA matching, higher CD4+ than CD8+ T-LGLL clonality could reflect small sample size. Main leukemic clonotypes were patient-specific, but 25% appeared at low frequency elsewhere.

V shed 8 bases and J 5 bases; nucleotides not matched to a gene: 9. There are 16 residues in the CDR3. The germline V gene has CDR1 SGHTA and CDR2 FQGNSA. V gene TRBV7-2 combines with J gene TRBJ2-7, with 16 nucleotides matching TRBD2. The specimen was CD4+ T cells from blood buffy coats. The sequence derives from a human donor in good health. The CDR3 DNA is TGTGCCAGCGGGACTAGCGGGGGGGCCCCCCGGGACGAGCAGTACTTC. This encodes CASGTSGGAPRDEQYF.